These T cell receptor beta chains were read from a single sample in a study of cytomegalovirus exposure and HLA in healthy donors. Profiled with immunoSEQ multiplex PCR; TCRdb holds only in-frame clones, not every one. The sample carries 100,000 to 150,000 clones, 70% to 85% recorded once. Sequencing was carried out using PBMCs. These TCRs come from a boy aged 2 to 9 in good health and CMV-seronegative. CDR3s include the opening cysteine and the closing phenylalanine or tryptophan. The D gene is left open where the match is weak. Clone size is given for some rows only: seen once, a few or many times, or a class if the clone is expanded.

V gene	D gene	clone size	J gene	CDR3 protein	CDR3 DNA
TRBV29-1	NA	NA	TRBJ1-3	CSVGAGSGNTIYF	TGCAGCGTGGGAGCAGGCTCTGGAAACACCATATATTTT
TRBV19	NA	NA	TRBJ1-1	CASSIGPGLTDTEAFF	TGTGCCAGTAGTATAGGACCCGGACTAACGGACACTGAAGCTTTCTTT
TRBV7-2	TRBD1	NA	TRBJ1-2	CASSLGIHRGAVGYGYTF	TGTGCCAGCAGCTTAGGAATCCACAGGGGGGCTGTTGGCTATGGCTACACCTTC
TRBV6-4	TRBD2	few	TRBJ2-1	CASSVASGSLNEQFF	TGTGCCAGCAGTGTAGCGAGCGGGAGCCTCAATGAGCAGTTCTTC
TRBV19	NA	NA	TRBJ1-2	CASSMWTANYGYTF	TGTGCCAGTAGTATGTGGACAGCTAACTATGGCTACACCTTC
TRBV13	TRBD1	NA	TRBJ1-2	CASSLEQGYGYTF	TGTGCCAGCAGCTTAGAACAGGGGTATGGCTACACCTTC
TRBV5-1	TRBD1	few	TRBJ1-1	CASSPPTVTGENTEAFF	TGCGCCAGCAGCCCCCCAACGGTGACAGGGGAAAACACTGAAGCTTTCTTT
TRBV27	NA	NA	TRBJ2-2	CASSARSAGELFF	TGTGCCAGCAGCGCACGGTCGGCCGGGGAGCTGTTTTTT
TRBV4-2	NA	NA	TRBJ2-1	CASAGGPDEQFF	TGTGCCAGCGCCGGAGGGCCCGATGAGCAGTTCTTC
TRBV10-3	NA	once	TRBJ2-1	CAITTVSNEQFF	TGTGCCATCACTACCGTTTCGAATGAGCAGTTCTTC
TRBV19	NA	NA	TRBJ1-4	CASSTGRRVEKLFF	TGTGCCAGTAGTACAGGGAGGAGGGTTGAAAAACTGTTTTTT